The T cell receptor beta chain described here comes from a study of HIV-infected patients and healthy controls. CDR3 length equals 15 residues. V was clipped by 7 bases and J by 7 bases; unmatched bases: 7. TCRdb re-called the 5' RACE reads with MiXCR, one entry per CDR3 protein. The table lists about 67,000 distinct CDR3 sequences, 16% of them singletons. This clonotype has only a few counts. The V gene is TRBV12-3 or TRBV12-4, the J gene TRBJ2-1; 13 nucleotides agree with TRBD2. The sequencing sample was made of CD4+ T cells from blood. This receptor was taken from a human donor in good health. The CDR3 is CASIIGTSGENEQFF. CDR3 DNA sequence: TGTGCCAGCATCATCGGGACTAGCGGGGAGAATGAGCAGTTCTTC.